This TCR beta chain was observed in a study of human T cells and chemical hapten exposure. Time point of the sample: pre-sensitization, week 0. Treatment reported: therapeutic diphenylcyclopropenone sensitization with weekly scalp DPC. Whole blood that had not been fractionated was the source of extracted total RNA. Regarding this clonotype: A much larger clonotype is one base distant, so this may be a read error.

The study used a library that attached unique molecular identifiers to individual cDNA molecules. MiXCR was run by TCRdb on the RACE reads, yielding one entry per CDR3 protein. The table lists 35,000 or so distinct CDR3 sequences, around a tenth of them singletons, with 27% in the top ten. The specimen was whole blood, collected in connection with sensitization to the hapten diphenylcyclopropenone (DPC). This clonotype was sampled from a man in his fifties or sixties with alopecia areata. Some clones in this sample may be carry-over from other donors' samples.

The DNA of the CDR3 is TGTGTCATCAGCCGCAACACCCCGGGACAGGGTTCGGGAGATACGCAGTATTTT. It translates to CVISRNTPGQGSGDTQYF. The J gene is TRBJ2-3, the V gene TRBV10-3; 9 bases fit TRBD1. The CDR3 has 18 amino acids. Germline V lookup: CDR1 ENHRY, CDR2 SYGVKD.